Listed below are T cell receptor beta chains from one sample, sequenced in a study of shared clonotypes between healthy human individuals. TCRdb keeps only in-frame clones here, not all; method: immunoSEQ multiplex PCR. Among some 500,000 clones listed, roughly 85% were seen once. The sequencing sample was made of PBMCs. Receptors originate from a woman between 35 and 50 years old in good health. Some clones in this sample may be carry-over from other donors' samples. CDR3s include the opening cysteine and the closing phenylalanine or tryptophan. D genes are given only for firm matches. Where a row states a size, it is once, few, many or the class of an expanded clone; other rows omit it.

V: TRBV9; D: TRBD2; size: NA; J: TRBJ2-1; CDR3: CASSVLSGGYNEQFF; DNA: TGTGCCAGCAGCGTACTTAGCGGGGGATACAATGAGCAGTTCTTC
V: TRBV28; D: TRBD1; size: NA; J: TRBJ2-7; CDR3: CATSPGQNHEQYF; DNA: TGTGCCACCTCTCCGGGACAGAACCACGAGCAGTACTTC
V: TRBV13; D: NA; size: NA; J: TRBJ2-1; CDR3: CASLDRELRRSYNEQFF; DNA: TGTGCCAGCTTGGATCGCGAGCTTAGACGCTCCTACAATGAGCAGTTCTTC
V: TRBV27; D: TRBD2; size: NA; J: TRBJ2-3; CDR3: CASSLVPSGRDTQYF; DNA: TGTGCCAGCAGTTTAGTCCCTAGCGGGCGAGATACGCAGTATTTT
V: TRBV28; D: NA; size: NA; J: TRBJ1-4; CDR3: CASSLLARSYEKLFF; DNA: TGTGCCAGCAGTTTACTCGCCCGGTCCTATGAAAAACTGTTTTTT
V: TRBV6-1; D: NA; size: NA; J: TRBJ2-7; CDR3: CASSDFPAGPQGEQYF; DNA: TGTGCCAGCAGTGACTTCCCGGCAGGACCCCAAGGGGAGCAGTACTTC
V: TRBV30; D: NA; size: NA; J: TRBJ1-1; CDR3: CAWSVLRGNTEAFF; DNA: TGTGCCTGGAGTGTACTTCGGGGGAACACTGAAGCTTTCTTT
V: TRBV11-1; D: TRBD2; size: NA; J: TRBJ2-5; CDR3: CASSLGGSGTQETQYF; DNA: TGTGCCAGCAGCTTAGGGGGTAGCGGGACCCAAGAGACCCAGTACTTC
V: TRBV7-2; D: NA; size: NA; J: TRBJ1-2; CDR3: CASSPGAGYTF; DNA: TGTGCCAGCAGCCCGGGGGCTGGCTACACCTTC
V: TRBV6-4; D: TRBD2; size: NA; J: TRBJ2-7; CDR3: CARTRGTSGSGEQYF; DNA: TGTGCCAGGACCAGAGGGACTAGCGGGAGTGGCGAGCAGTACTTC
V: TRBV6-1; D: NA; size: many; J: TRBJ2-1; CDR3: CASNEPLNNEQFF; DNA: TGTGCCAGCAACGAACCCCTGAACAATGAGCAGTTCTTC
V: TRBV7-2; D: NA; size: NA; J: TRBJ1-3; CDR3: CASSLVNREFENTIYF; DNA: TGTGCCAGCAGCTTAGTGAACAGGGAATTCGAAAACACCATATATTTT
V: TRBV7-9; D: NA; size: NA; J: TRBJ2-5; CDR3: CASSSTTGYQETQYF; DNA: TGTGCCAGCAGCTCTACAACAGGGTACCAAGAGACCCAGTACTTC
V: TRBV7-2; D: TRBD2; size: once; J: TRBJ2-7; CDR3: CASSPRGVLAGRGFYEQYF; DNA: TGTGCCAGCAGCCCCCGGGGGGTACTAGCGGGTCGAGGGTTCTACGAGCAGTACTTC
V: TRBV7-3; D: TRBD2; size: NA; J: TRBJ2-7; CDR3: CASSLRLAESSYEQYF; DNA: TGTGCCAGCAGCTTAAGGCTAGCGGAGTCGTCCTACGAGCAGTACTTC
V: TRBV25-1; D: NA; size: NA; J: TRBJ2-1; CDR3: CASSGSWGRNYNEQFF; DNA: TGTGCCAGCAGTGGGAGTTGGGGACGGAATTACAATGAGCAGTTCTTC
V: TRBV2; D: NA; size: NA; J: TRBJ2-1; CDR3: CASSGWSSSYNEQFF; DNA: TGTGCCAGCAGTGGTTGGTCGTCCTCCTACAATGAGCAGTTCTTC
V: TRBV7-2; D: NA; size: NA; J: TRBJ2-7; CDR3: CASSFSPSTHEQYF; DNA: TGTGCCAGCAGCTTCTCCCCTTCAACCCACGAGCAGTACTTC
V: TRBV2; D: NA; size: few; J: TRBJ2-3; CDR3: CASRARLSTDTQYF; DNA: TGTGCCAGCCGGGCCAGACTTTCCACAGATACGCAGTATTTT
V: TRBV7-9; D: NA; size: many; J: TRBJ1-1; CDR3: CASSLTRDGAAEAFF; DNA: TGTGCCAGCAGCTTAACTAGGGATGGGGCGGCTGAAGCTTTCTTT
V: TRBV4-3; D: TRBD2; size: few; J: TRBJ2-3; CDR3: CASSQDSGLAGSDTQYF; DNA: TGCGCCAGCAGCCAAGACTCGGGACTAGCGGGATCAGATACGCAGTATTTT
V: TRBV2; D: TRBD1; size: once; J: TRBJ1-2; CDR3: CASSDRDRVFLGYGYTF; DNA: TGTGCCAGCAGTGATCGGGACAGGGTCTTTTTGGGGTATGGCTACACCTTC
V: TRBV30; D: NA; size: NA; J: TRBJ2-7; CDR3: CAWNRQGRYEQYF; DNA: TGTGCCTGGAATAGGCAGGGGCGCTACGAGCAGTACTTC
V: TRBV6-1; D: TRBD1; size: NA; J: TRBJ2-5; CDR3: CASTEDRIQETQYF; DNA: TGTGCCAGCACTGAGGACAGGATACAAGAGACCCAGTACTTC
V: TRBV7-3; D: TRBD1; size: few; J: TRBJ1-2; CDR3: CASAPNPGQADGYTF; DNA: TGTGCCAGCGCGCCGAACCCGGGACAGGCGGATGGCTACACCTTC
V: TRBV28; D: NA; size: NA; J: TRBJ1-2; CDR3: CASSKGFGYTF; DNA: TGTGCCAGCAGTAAAGGATTTGGCTACACCTTC
V: TRBV5-1; D: NA; size: NA; J: TRBJ1-3; CDR3: CASSLGGSGNTIYF; DNA: TGCGCCAGCAGCTTGGGGGGCTCTGGAAACACCATATATTTT
V: TRBV5-1; D: NA; size: NA; J: TRBJ2-5; CDR3: CASSSLGPGKSFKRTQYF; DNA: TGCGCCAGCAGCTCTCTAGGACCCGGGAAATCTTTCAAGAGAACCCAGTACTTC
V: TRBV11-2; D: NA; size: few; J: TRBJ1-1; CDR3: CASSLELAAEAFF; DNA: TGTGCCAGCAGCTTAGAGCTGGCTGCCGAAGCTTTCTTT
V: TRBV27; D: TRBD1; size: NA; J: TRBJ2-5; CDR3: CASSLFTGEETQYF; DNA: TGTGCCAGCAGTTTATTTACAGGGGAGGAGACCCAGTACTTC
V: TRBV10-3; D: NA; size: NA; J: TRBJ1-3; CDR3: CAIRGRLDSGNTIYF; DNA: TGTGCCATCAGGGGGCGGCTGGACTCTGGAAACACCATATATTTT
V: TRBV7-9; D: NA; size: NA; J: TRBJ1-2; CDR3: CASSLGRSAVDGYTF; DNA: TGTGCCAGCAGCTTAGGGAGGTCGGCAGTTGATGGCTACACCTTC
V: TRBV7-2; D: TRBD2; size: NA; J: TRBJ2-3; CDR3: CASSVTSGRPDTQYF; DNA: TGTGCCAGCAGCGTGACTAGCGGGAGACCAGATACGCAGTATTTT
V: TRBV30; D: TRBD2; size: few; J: TRBJ2-1; CDR3: CAWTPGLVYNEQFF; DNA: TGTGCCTGGACCCCGGGACTAGTATACAATGAGCAGTTCTTC
V: TRBV18; D: NA; size: NA; J: TRBJ2-1; CDR3: CASSPPSSAYNEQFF; DNA: TGTGCCAGCTCACCACCCTCTAGCGCTTACAATGAGCAGTTCTTC
V: TRBV7-8; D: NA; size: few; J: TRBJ2-2; CDR3: CASSDGYGNTGELFF; DNA: TGTGCCAGCAGCGATGGGTACGGGAACACCGGGGAGCTGTTTTTT
V: TRBV14; D: TRBD1; size: NA; J: TRBJ2-2; CDR3: CASSQVRQGNTGELFF; DNA: TGTGCCAGCAGCCAAGTTCGACAGGGAAACACCGGGGAGCTGTTTTTT
V: TRBV2; D: TRBD1; size: once; J: TRBJ2-1; CDR3: CASSSQGANNEQFF; DNA: TGTGCCAGCAGTTCCCAGGGGGCAAACAATGAGCAGTTCTTC
V: TRBV29-1; D: TRBD1; size: many; J: TRBJ2-7; CDR3: CSVAGTGGLEQYF; DNA: TGCAGCGTCGCCGGGACAGGGGGCTTGGAGCAGTACTTC
V: TRBV6-6; D: TRBD1; size: few; J: TRBJ2-3; CDR3: CASSYPGQGFTDTQYF; DNA: TGTGCCAGCAGTTACCCGGGACAGGGGTTTACAGATACGCAGTATTTT
V: TRBV29-1; D: NA; size: NA; J: TRBJ2-7; CDR3: CSVGAIHSYEQYF; DNA: TGCAGCGTTGGGGCCATACACTCCTACGAGCAGTACTTC